The 26 T cell receptor beta chains listed next were all sequenced from one sample in a study of control samples from healthy donors and cancer patients. The data were produced by immunoSEQ multiplex PCR, yet TCRdb's version contains in-frame clones alone and is incomplete. The profile shows 120,000 or so clones, 80% to 90% of them singletons. Input material: blood. Receptors originate from a man aged 55 to 69 in good health.

The V call is TRBV28, the J call TRBJ1-6; D is ambiguous. The ends were cut back, 8 bases at V and 4 bases at J, with 12 bases in the middle. The CDR3 runs 14 residues. In germline, CDR1 is MDHEN, CDR2 SYDVKM. In DNA, the CDR3 is TGTGCCAGCTCCTCGGGAGGGTATAATTCACCCCTCCACTTT. Amino acid sequence: CASSSGGYNSPLHF. The full variable domain, its missing parts supplied by reference TRBV28 and TRBJ1-6, is DVKVTQSSRYLVKRTGEKVFLECVQDMDHENMFWYRQDPGLGLRLIYFSYDVKMKEKGDIPEGYSVSREKKERFSLILESASTNQTSMYLCASSSGGYNSPLHFGNGTRLTVT.

The chain carries TRBV19 and TRBJ1-5, with 7 positions matching TRBD1. This CDR3 spans 15 amino acids. Germline V gene sequence: CDR1 LNHDA, CDR2 SQIVND (reference sequence). V dropped 1 base and J dropped 6; count of bases not matched to a gene: 6. In nucleotides, the CDR3 is TGTGCCAGTAGTATAGGAGGGGGCGATGGTCAGCCCCAGCATTTT. This encodes CASSIGGGDGQPQHF.

The chain is built from TRBV7-2 and TRBJ1-4; possible D gene TRBD1, 6 bases. V was pared by 0 bases and J by 10 bases, with 15 bases between. Looked up from germline, CDR1 is SGHTA and CDR2 is FQGNSA. The CDR3 is made up of 15 amino acids. The DNA of the CDR3 is TGTGCCAGCAGCTTAGCGTTGGGGGCAGAAGGAAAACTGTTTTTT. It specifies CASSLALGAEGKLFF.

This sequence joins TRBV11-1 and TRBJ1-5; weak D call: TRBD1 (6 bases). V was shortened by 4 bases and J by 3 bases, with 7 bases between the two germline ends. CDR1 is SGHAT and CDR2 is FQDESV in the germline V gene (reference sequence). The CDR3 runs 13 residues. CDR3 sequence (DNA): TGTGCCAGCAGCTGGACAGCCAATCAGCCCCAGCATTTT. Its protein is CASSWTANQPQHF.

The chain joins TRBV12-3 or TRBV12-4 to TRBJ1-1; D gene uncertain. The germline V and J ends were trimmed by 5 bases and 8 bases, with 15 bases remaining between them. There are 13 residues in the CDR3. In DNA form, the CDR3 reads TGTGCCAGCAGTCCCCTATCCGGGCTCGAAGCTTTCTTT. It translates to CASSPLSGLEAFF.

V is TRBV11-1 and J is TRBJ1-1, with unresolved D. The CDR3 contains 14 residues. Between the trimmed V and J ends, which lost 1 base and 1 base, there was a span of 7 bases. The germline gives CDR1 SGHAT, CDR2 FQDESV (reference sequence). The CDR3 sequence: CASSLGPGNTEAFF. CDR3 nucleotide sequence: TGTGCCAGCAGCTTAGGGCCGGGGAACACTGAAGCTTTCTTT.

This clone is a singleton in its sample. The chain employs TRBV6-5 and TRBJ1-2, with TRBD1 identical over 8 bases. Germline V gene lookup returns CDR1 MNHEY and CDR2 SVGAGI. V lost 4 bases to trimming and J lost 0 bases; unmatched junction nucleotides: 7. The CDR3 consists of 16 residues. CDR3 sequence: CASSLDRVSANYGYTF. As DNA, the CDR3 is TGTGCCAGCAGTTTGGACAGGGTTTCAGCTAACTATGGCTACACCTTC.

This sequence joins TRBV28 and TRBJ1-2, with 8 nucleotides matching TRBD1. Germline V lookup: CDR1 MDHEN, CDR2 SYDVKM. This CDR3 has 16 residues. Germline trimming cut 6 bases from V and 6 bases from J; bases unmatched to any gene: 15. CDR3 sequence reads: CASRLTGGPRQDGYTF. The CDR3 DNA follows: TGTGCCAGCAGGCTTACAGGGGGGCCAAGGCAGGATGGCTACACCTTC.

This chain links TRBV28 with TRBJ2-6; tentative D call: TRBD1 (6 bases). Germline CDR1 is MDHEN and CDR2 is SYDVKM. The CDR3 is 15 amino acids. The germline V and J ends were trimmed by 3 bases and 1 base, with 7 bases remaining between them. The CDR3 region is CASSFRGSGANVLTF. The CDR3 DNA reads TGTGCCAGCAGTTTTAGGGGGTCTGGGGCCAACGTCCTGACTTTC.

This clone turned up a few times. The rearrangement uses TRBV18 and TRBJ2-3; D is unclear. Germline CDR1 and CDR2: KGHSH and LQKENI. CDR3 length equals 14 residues. The V gene lost 10 bases and the J gene lost 9 bases, with 23 bases spanning the gap. CDR3 sequence (DNA): TGTGCCACTTCCCATGGTGGCTCCAAGATAACGCAGTATTTT. Its protein product is CATSHGGSKITQYF.

The rearrangement uses TRBV6-5 and TRBJ2-7; weak D call: TRBD2 (7 bases). The CDR3 loop spans 15 amino acids. Between the trimmed V and J ends, which lost 0 bases and 7 bases, there was a span of 16 bases. CDR1 and CDR2 from the germline V gene are MNHEY and SVGAGI. The CDR3 spells CASSYSGGGPEEQYF. The CDR3 DNA sequence: TGTGCCAGCAGTTACTCGGGGGGGGGCCCGGAAGAGCAGTACTTC.

V usage is TRBV27 and J usage is TRBJ2-5; 16 nucleotides match TRBD2. The length of the CDR3 is 19 residues. Germline loops: CDR1 MNHEY, CDR2 SMNVEV (reference sequence). Losses at the gene ends were 6 bases for V and 4 bases for J; bases not matched to a gene: 14. Here the CDR3 reads CASRSMGLAGGQMGETQYF. DNA of the CDR3: TGTGCCAGCAGATCAATGGGACTAGCGGGGGGGCAAATGGGAGAGACCCAGTACTTC.

The genes are TRBV28 and TRBJ1-3; perhaps TRBD1 as D (5 bases). The CDR3 totals 14 residues. Germline values: CDR1 MDHEN, CDR2 SYDVKM. V was pared by 8 bases and J by 0 bases, with 11 bases between. The CDR3 nucleotides are TGTGCCAGCGTCCCGGACAACTCTGGAAACACCATATATTTT. It translates to CASVPDNSGNTIYF. The whole variable domain, remainder taken from reference TRBV28 and TRBJ1-3, is DVKVTQSSRYLVKRTGEKVFLECVQDMDHENMFWYRQDPGLGLRLIYFSYDVKMKEKGDIPEGYSVSREKKERFSLILESASTNQTSMYLCASVPDNSGNTIYFGEGSWLTVV.

V is TRBV12-5 and J is TRBJ2-1; TRBD1 matches at 7 bases. Germline values: CDR1 LGHNT, CDR2 FRNRAP. J lost 5 bases, V lost 2 bases, and 0 bases had no gene match. The CDR3 is made up of 13 amino acids. CDR3 DNA: TGTGCTAGTGGTTTGACAGGGGACAATGAGCAGTTCTTC. It encodes CASGLTGDNEQFF.

This chain uses TRBV19 with TRBJ1-5, with 7 bases fitting TRBD1. The CDR3 totals 14 residues. Germline CDR1 and CDR2: LNHDA and SQIVND (reference sequence). V gave up 3 bases and J gave up 11 bases; unmatched junction bases: 10. The CDR3 here is CASSITGDEMSQHF. CDR3 bases: TGTGCCAGTAGTATTACAGGGGACGAGATGTCCCAGCATTTT.

The genes are TRBV6-5 and TRBJ2-5; D call uncertain. Deletions cut 8 bases from V and 3 bases from J, with 7 bases between. The CDR3 extends over 11 amino acids. Germline CDR1 and CDR2: MNHEY and SVGAGI. CDR3 region: CASGRKETQYF. CDR3 sequence (DNA): TGTGCCAGCGGCAGAAAAGAGACCCAGTACTTC.

The chain has TRBV6-6 and TRBJ2-4, with D perhaps TRBD1 (6 bases). CDR1 is MNHNY and CDR2 is SVGAGI in the germline V gene (reference sequence). V gave up 7 bases and J gave up 9 bases, with 16 bases separating them. This CDR3 has 13 amino acids. This CDR3 is CASIHIRGGIQYF. The CDR3 DNA follows: TGTGCCAGCATTCATATCAGGGGTGGCATTCAGTACTTC.

The V and J genes are TRBV28 and TRBJ2-7, with D perhaps matching TRBD1 (6 bases). Looked up from germline, CDR1 is MDHEN and CDR2 is SYDVKM. Trimming cost V 5 bases and J 6 bases, with 11 bases left between them. The CDR3 length is 12 residues. In DNA, the CDR3 is TGTGCCAGCAGTCCTCCAGGGGTCGAGCAGTACTTC. This gives the protein CASSPPGVEQYF.

This clone was observed a few times. The V gene is TRBV19, the J gene TRBJ1-1; D gene uncertain. The V and J ends lost 3 bases and 1 base respectively, with 6 bases between them. Per germline, CDR1 LNHDA and CDR2 SQIVND (reference sequence). The CDR3 loop spans 13 amino acids. The DNA for the CDR3 is TGTGCCAGTAGTATTAGTAGGAACACTGAAGCTTTCTTT. Translating gives CASSISRNTEAFF.

This rearrangement joins TRBV24-1 to TRBJ2-1; D might be TRBD1 (5 bases). Deletions cut 1 base from V and 2 bases from J, with 14 bases between. Germline V CDR1 and CDR2: KGHDR, SFDVKD. CDR3 length: 17 amino acids. The CDR3 loop reads CATSDFFAGQTYNEQFF. Here the CDR3 DNA reads TGTGCCACCAGTGATTTTTTCGCAGGACAAACCTACAATGAGCAGTTCTTC.

The V gene is TRBV6-1, the J gene TRBJ1-5; D gene uncertain. The CDR3 is made up of 14 amino acids. Trimming pared 1 base from V and 3 bases from J, leaving 7 bases between. The germline V gene encodes CDR1 MNHNS and CDR2 SASEGT. The CDR3 sequence: CASSEVEFNQPQHF. The DNA for the CDR3 is TGTGCCAGCAGTGAAGTGGAATTCAATCAGCCCCAGCATTTT.

V gene TRBV21-1 combines with J gene TRBJ1-2; the listed D gene, TRBD1, was not tested against the DNA. TRBV21-1 is assigned pseudogene status. This CDR3 is 15 amino acids long. CDR3 nucleotides: TGTGCCAGCAGCAAAGACGACAGGCGGACCTATGGCTACACCTTC. Its protein product is CASSKDDRRTYGYTF.

The CDR3 coding sequence is TGTGCCAGCAGCTTAGGGGTCGGCGAGCAGTACTTC. It specifies CASSLGVGEQYF. V is TRBV7-2 and J is TRBJ2-7, with D unresolved. Per the germline V gene, CDR1 is SGHTA and CDR2 is FQGNSA. The length of the CDR3 is 12 residues. The V gene lost 1 base and the J gene lost 6 bases, with 7 bases spanning the gap. Full variable domain (rest looked up from reference TRBV7-2 and TRBJ2-7): GAGVSQSPSNKVTEKGKDVELRCDPISGHTALYWYRQSLGQGLEFLIYFQGNSAPDKSGLPSDRFSAERTGGSVSTLTIQRTQQEDSAVYLCASSLGVGEQYFGPGTRLTVT.

This clone was detected only once. The chain links TRBV30 to TRBJ2-2; possibly TRBD2 for D (5 bases). V was clipped by 8 bases and J by 2 bases, with 12 bases between them. The CDR3 extends over 13 amino acids. Germline V gives CDR1 GTSNPN, CDR2 SVGIG (reference sequence). The CDR3 reads CALFRENTGELFF. The CDR3 DNA reads TGTGCCCTGTTTCGGGAAAACACCGGGGAGCTGTTTTTT. Filled out from reference TRBV30 and TRBJ2-2, the complete variable domain reads SQTIHQWPATLVQPVGSPLSLECTVEGTSNPNLYWYRQAAGRGLQLLFYSVGIGQISSEVPQNLSASRPQDRQFILSSKKLLLSDSGFYLCALFRENTGELFFGEGSRLTVL.

This clone came up once. The V call is TRBV20-1, the J call TRBJ2-3, with 9 nucleotides matching TRBD2. V was pared by 3 bases and J by 4 bases, with 8 bases of the junction left unmatched. The CDR3 extends over 15 amino acids. CDR1 and CDR2 from the germline V gene are DFQATT and SNEGSKA (reference sequence). As DNA, the CDR3 is TGCAGTGCTAGTTTTAGCGGGGGCGAAGCAGATACGCAGTATTTT. This sequence encodes CSASFSGGEADTQYF.

As regards this clone: The sample holds other DNA sequences that translate to the same CDR3. The V gene is TRBV18, the J gene TRBJ1-2, with a weak D call TRBD1 (5 bases). CDR1 KGHSH and CDR2 LQKENI come from the germline V gene. The ends were cut back, 6 bases at V and 1 base at J, with 12 bases in the middle. The CDR3 spans 14 residues. Written as DNA, the CDR3 is TGTGCCAGCTCCCCCGGGACGGATAACTATGGCTACACCTTC. Encoded protein: CASSPGTDNYGYTF.